This T cell receptor beta chain was captured in a study of shared clonotypes between healthy human individuals. Study-wide results and limits: Clonotypes that were shared across four donors made up roughly 5% of naive CD4 clonotypes.

Sequencing was at deep level. In the authors' methods: Junction-only sequences without quality scores were provided by ImmunoSEQ, so filtering was different. Assay used: immunoSEQ multiplex PCR; TCRdb lists only in-frame clones, some missing. Clone size and V and J calls were adopted from that table, with D and trimming inferred from the DNA. The sample has 1,500,000 or so clones; around 97% are singletons. This CDR3 has 15 amino acids. After removal of 4 bases from V and 5 bases from J, the junction contained 9 bases not matched to a gene. Germline values: CDR1 SGHNT, CDR2 YYREEE (reference sequence). Details on this clone: Its antigen is not identified.

This TCR was recovered from a man between 25 and 39 years old in good health. The V and J genes are TRBV5-4 and TRBJ2-5, with 9 bases fitting TRBD2. What was sequenced was naive CD4+ T cells sorted from blood. The subset: CD45RA+ positively selected. The CDR3, as DNA: TGTGCCAGCAGCAGAAATAGCGGGAGTAAGGAGACCCAGTACTTC. This gives the protein CASSRNSGSKETQYF.